The entry below describes one TCR beta chain. The antigen remains undetermined. Germline assignment: CDR1 LNHDA and CDR2 SQIVND (reference sequence). Trimming removed 5 bases from V and 7 bases from J, with 16 bases in between. The CDR3 has 14 residues. These data come from a study of cytomegalovirus exposure and HLA in healthy donors. Study as a whole: Out of approximately 170 million T cells, an earlier analysis found about 120 million unique TCR beta sequences in total. Broader study findings: Despite most TCR sequences being rare, some public TCRs occurred in many donors. Some V segments, including TRBV6-2 and TRBV6-3, were excluded as indistinguishable. The productive fraction for most TCR beta V segments was about 87% or about 30% in an earlier analysis.

With 60 Vbeta and 13 Jbeta primers, the PCR was carried out. Clones were sequenced by immunoSEQ multiplex PCR, and TCRdb holds only the in-frame ones, with some missing. The sample carries more than 80,000 clones, 75% recorded once. The chain couples TRBV19 to TRBJ2-3, with TRBD1 as a possible D gene (7 bases). Sample: PBMCs. The sequence came from a man aged 35-49 years in good health and CMV-seronegative. In DNA form, the CDR3 reads TGTGCCAGTAGTCCCTTCGCAGGGGGGTATACGCAGTATTTT. This encodes CASSPFAGGYTQYF. Looking up the rest from reference TRBV19 and TRBJ2-3 gives the full variable domain: DGGITQSPKYLFRKEGQNVTLSCEQNLNHDAMYWYRQDPGQGLRLIYYSQIVNDFQKGDIAEGYSVSREKKESFPLTVTSAQKNPTAFYLCASSPFAGGYTQYFGPGTRLTVL.